This TCR beta chain was sequenced in a study of T cells after posttransplantation cyclophosphamide. Cells defined as naive were viable CD3+CD4+ or CD3+CD8+ and CCR7+CD45RA+CD45RO-CD95-CD27+CD28+. Libraries were prepared by immunoSEQ multiplex PCR; TCRdb keeps only in-frame clonotypes and omits some of them. The table shows about 8,800 clones, with 95% to 98% occurring only once. In germline, CDR1 is MDHEN, CDR2 SYDVKM. This CDR3 contains 15 residues. Trimming cost V 5 bases and J 4 bases, with 12 bases left between them. The receptor's source is a woman aged 60-75 years in good health, CMV-negative, and a related stem cell transplant donor. This chain joins TRBV28 and TRBJ2-6; weak D call: TRBD1 (5 bases). Sequencing was performed on naive CD4+ T cells sorted from PBMCs. The DNA of the CDR3 is TGTGCCAGCAGTGCCCAGGGATCCGGGGCCAACGTCCTGACTTTC. It translates to CASSAQGSGANVLTF.